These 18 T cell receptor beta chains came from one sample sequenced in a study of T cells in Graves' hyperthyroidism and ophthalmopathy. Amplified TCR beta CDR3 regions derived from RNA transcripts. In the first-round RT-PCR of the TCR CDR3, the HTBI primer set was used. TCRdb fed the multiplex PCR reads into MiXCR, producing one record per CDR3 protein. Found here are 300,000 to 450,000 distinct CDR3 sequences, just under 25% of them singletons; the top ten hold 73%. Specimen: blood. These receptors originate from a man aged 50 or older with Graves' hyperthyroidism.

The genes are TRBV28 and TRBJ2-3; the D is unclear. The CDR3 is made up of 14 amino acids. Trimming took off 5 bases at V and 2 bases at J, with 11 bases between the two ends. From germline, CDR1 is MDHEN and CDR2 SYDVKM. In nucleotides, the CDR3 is TGTGCCAGCAGTCCCTGGGGAAACACAGATACGCAGTATTTT. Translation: CASSPWGNTDTQYF.

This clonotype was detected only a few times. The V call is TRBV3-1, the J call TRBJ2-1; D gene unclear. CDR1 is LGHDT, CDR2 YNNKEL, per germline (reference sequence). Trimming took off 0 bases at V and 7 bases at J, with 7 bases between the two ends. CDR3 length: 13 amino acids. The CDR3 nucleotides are TGTGCCAGCAGCCAAGATGGCAGTAATGAGCAGTTCTTC. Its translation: CASSQDGSNEQFF.

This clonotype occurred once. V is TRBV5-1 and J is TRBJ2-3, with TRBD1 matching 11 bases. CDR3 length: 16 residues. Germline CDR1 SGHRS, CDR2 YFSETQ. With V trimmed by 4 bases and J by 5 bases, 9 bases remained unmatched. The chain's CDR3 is CASSTTGQGGGDTQYF. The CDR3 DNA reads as TGCGCCAGCAGCACCACGGGACAGGGGGGTGGAGATACGCAGTATTTT.

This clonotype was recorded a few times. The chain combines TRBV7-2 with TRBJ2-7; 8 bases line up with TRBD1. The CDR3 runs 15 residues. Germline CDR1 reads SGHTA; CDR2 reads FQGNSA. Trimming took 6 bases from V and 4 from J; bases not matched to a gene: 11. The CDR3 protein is CASSPDRDRLYEQYF. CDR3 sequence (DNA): TGTGCCAGCAGTCCAGACCGGGACAGGTTGTACGAGCAGTACTTC.

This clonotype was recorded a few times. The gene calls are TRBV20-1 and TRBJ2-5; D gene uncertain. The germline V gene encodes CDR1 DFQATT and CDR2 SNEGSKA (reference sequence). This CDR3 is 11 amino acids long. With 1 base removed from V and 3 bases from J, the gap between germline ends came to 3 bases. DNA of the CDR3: TGCAGTGCTAGAGGGGAAGAGACCCAGTACTTC. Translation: CSARGEETQYF.

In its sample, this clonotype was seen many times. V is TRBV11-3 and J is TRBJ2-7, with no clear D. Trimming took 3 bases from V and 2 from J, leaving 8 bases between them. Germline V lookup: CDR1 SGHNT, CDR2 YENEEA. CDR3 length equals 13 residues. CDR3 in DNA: TGTGCCAGCAGCTTCCCTCCCGCCTACGAGCAGTACTTC. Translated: CASSFPPAYEQYF.

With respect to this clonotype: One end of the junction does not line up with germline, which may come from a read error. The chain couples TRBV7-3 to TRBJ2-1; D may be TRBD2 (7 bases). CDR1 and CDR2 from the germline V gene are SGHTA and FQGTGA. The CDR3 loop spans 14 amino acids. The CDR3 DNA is TGCGCCAGCAGCCATGAGGGGGGGGGTGATGAGCAGTTCTTC. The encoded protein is CASSHEGGGDEQFF. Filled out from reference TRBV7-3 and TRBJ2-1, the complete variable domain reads GAGVSQTPSNKVTEKGKYVELRCDPISGHTALYWYRQSLGQGPEFLIYFQGTGAADDSGLPNDRFFAVRPEGSVSTLKIQRTERGDSAVYLCASSHEGGGDEQFFGPGTRLTVL.

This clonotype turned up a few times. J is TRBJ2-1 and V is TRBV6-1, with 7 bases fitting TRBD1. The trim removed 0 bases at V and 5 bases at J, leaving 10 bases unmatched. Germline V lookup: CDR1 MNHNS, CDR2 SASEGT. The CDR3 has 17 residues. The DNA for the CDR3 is TGTGCCAGCAGTGAAGCCGGGTTTAACAGGGGCCACAATGAGCAGTTCTTC. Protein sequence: CASSEAGFNRGHNEQFF.

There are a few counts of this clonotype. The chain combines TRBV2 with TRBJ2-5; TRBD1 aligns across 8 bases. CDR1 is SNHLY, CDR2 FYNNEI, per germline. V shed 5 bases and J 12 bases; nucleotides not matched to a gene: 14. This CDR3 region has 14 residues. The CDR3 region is CASSRPGQALEKYF. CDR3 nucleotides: TGTGCCAGCAGTAGGCCGGGACAGGCCCTAGAAAAGTACTTC.

The CDR3 here is CATSDGLGSTDTQYF. The CDR3 DNA reads TGTGCCACCAGTGATGGGTTAGGTAGCACAGATACGCAGTATTTT. This chain uses TRBV24-1 with TRBJ2-3; D call uncertain. The CDR3 has 15 amino acids. Germline assignment: CDR1 KGHDR and CDR2 SFDVKD. V lost 3 bases to trimming and J lost 0 bases, with 9 bases between them.

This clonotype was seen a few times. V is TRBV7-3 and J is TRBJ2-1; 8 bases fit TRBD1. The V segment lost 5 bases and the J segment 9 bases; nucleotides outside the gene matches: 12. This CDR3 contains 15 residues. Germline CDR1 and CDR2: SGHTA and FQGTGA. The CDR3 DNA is TGTGCCAGCAGCCCACGACAGGGGTGGGATGGTGAGCAGTTCTTC. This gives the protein CASSPRQGWDGEQFF.

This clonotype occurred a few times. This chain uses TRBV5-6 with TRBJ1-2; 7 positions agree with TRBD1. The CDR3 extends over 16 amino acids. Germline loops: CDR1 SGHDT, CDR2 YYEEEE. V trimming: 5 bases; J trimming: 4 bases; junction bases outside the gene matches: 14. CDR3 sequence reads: CASRLTGAGGGYGYTF. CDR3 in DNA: TGTGCCAGCAGACTCACAGGGGCCGGAGGGGGCTATGGCTACACCTTC.

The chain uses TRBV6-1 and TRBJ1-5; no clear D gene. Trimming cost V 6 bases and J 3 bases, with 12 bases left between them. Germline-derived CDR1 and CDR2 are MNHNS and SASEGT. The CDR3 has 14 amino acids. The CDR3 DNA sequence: TGTGCCAGCAGCCACACAGCGCACAATCAGCCCCAGCATTTT. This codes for CASSHTAHNQPQHF.

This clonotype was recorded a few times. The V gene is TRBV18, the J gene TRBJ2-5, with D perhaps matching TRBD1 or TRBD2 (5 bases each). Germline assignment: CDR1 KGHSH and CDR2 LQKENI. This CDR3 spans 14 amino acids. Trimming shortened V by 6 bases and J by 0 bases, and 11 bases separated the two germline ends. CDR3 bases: TGTGCCAGCTCCTCGGGACGGAACCAAGAGACCCAGTACTTC. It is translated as CASSSGRNQETQYF.

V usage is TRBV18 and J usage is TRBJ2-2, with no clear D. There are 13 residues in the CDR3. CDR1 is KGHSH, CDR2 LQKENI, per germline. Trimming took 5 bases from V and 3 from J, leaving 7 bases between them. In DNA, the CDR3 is TGTGCCAGCTCAATGCATGACACCGGGGAGCTGTTTTTT. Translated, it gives CASSMHDTGELFF.

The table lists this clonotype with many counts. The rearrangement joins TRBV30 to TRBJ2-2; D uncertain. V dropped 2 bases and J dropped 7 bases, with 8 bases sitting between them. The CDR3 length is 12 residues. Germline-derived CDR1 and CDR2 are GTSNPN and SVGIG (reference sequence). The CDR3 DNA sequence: TGTGCCTGGAGTAGCTGGGTCGGGGAGCTGTTTTTT. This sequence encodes CAWSSWVGELFF.

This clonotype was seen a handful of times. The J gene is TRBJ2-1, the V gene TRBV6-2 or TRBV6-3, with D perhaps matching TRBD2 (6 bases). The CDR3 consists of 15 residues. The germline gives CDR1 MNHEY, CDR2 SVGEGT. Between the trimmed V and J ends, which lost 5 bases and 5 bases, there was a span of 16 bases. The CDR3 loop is CASSRGLNRHNEQFF. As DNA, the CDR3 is TGTGCCAGCAGTCGTGGACTAAACAGGCACAATGAGCAGTTCTTC.

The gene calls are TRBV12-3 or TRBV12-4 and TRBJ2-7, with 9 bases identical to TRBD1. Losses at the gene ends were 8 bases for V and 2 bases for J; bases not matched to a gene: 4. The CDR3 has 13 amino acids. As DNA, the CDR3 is TGTGCCAGCGGCCGACAGGGGGCCTACGAGCAGTACTTC. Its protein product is CASGRQGAYEQYF.